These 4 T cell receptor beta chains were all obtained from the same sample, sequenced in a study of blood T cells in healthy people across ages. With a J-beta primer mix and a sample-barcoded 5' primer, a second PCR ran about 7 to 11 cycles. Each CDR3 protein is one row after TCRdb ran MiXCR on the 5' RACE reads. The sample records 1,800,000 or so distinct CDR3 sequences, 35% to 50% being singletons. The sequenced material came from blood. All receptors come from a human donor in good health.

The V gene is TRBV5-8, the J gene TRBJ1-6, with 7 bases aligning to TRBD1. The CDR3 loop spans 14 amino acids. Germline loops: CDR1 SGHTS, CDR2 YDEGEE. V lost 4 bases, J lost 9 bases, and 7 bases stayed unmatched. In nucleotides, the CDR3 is TGTGCCAGCAGCATAAGGGGGCAGGGTTCACCCCTCCACTTT. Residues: CASSIRGQGSPLHF.

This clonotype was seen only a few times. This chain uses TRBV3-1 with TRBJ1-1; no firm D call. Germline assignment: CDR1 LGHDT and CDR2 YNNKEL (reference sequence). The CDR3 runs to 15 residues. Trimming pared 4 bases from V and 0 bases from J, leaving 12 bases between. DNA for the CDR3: TGTGCCAGCAGCCCCCGGGTGCGGATGAACACTGAAGCTTTCTTT. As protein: CASSPRVRMNTEAFF.

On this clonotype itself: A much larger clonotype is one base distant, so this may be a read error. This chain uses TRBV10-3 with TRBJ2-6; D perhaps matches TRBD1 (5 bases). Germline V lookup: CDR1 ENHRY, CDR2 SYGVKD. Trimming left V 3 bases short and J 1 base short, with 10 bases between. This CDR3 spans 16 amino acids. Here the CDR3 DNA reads TGTGCCATCAGTGACCCGTCAGGGTCTGGGGCCAACGTCCTGACTTTC. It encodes CAISDPSGSGANVLTF.

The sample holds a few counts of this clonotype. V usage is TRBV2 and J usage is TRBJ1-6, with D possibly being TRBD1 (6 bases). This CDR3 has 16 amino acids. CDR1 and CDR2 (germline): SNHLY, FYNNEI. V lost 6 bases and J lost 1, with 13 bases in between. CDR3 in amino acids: CASSGIGGSYNSPLHF. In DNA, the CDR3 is TGTGCCAGCAGCGGGATAGGGGGATCCTATAATTCACCCCTCCACTTT. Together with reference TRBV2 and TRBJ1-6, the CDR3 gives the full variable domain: EPEVTQTPSHQVTQMGQEVILRCVPISNHLYFYWYRQILGQKVEFLVSFYNNEISEKSEIFDDQFSVERPDGSNFTLKIRSTKLEDSAMYFCASSGIGGSYNSPLHFGNGTRLTVT.